Listed below are T cell receptor beta chains from one sample, sequenced in a study of cytomegalovirus exposure and HLA in healthy donors. The table came from immunoSEQ multiplex PCR; TCRdb's copy has only in-frame clones and leaves some out. Among 95,000 to 110,000 clones listed, around 60% were seen once. Sequencing was performed on PBMCs. The receptor source for this set is a woman aged 45 to 65 in good health and CMV-seronegative. CDR3s include the opening cysteine and the closing phenylalanine or tryptophan. D genes are given only for firm matches. Rows give clone size only sometimes, using once, few, many, or a class for an expanded clone.

>TRBD2|.|TRBV18|TRBJ2-3
CASSPPGLGSTDTQYF
TGTGCCAGCTCACCGCCGGGACTAGGGAGCACAGATACGCAGTATTTT
>.|few|TRBV6-1|TRBJ2-7
CASSATELYEQYF
TGTGCCAGCAGTGCGACAGAACTCTACGAGCAGTACTTC
>TRBD1|.|TRBV29-1|TRBJ1-1
CSVEVDRANTEAFF
TGCAGCGTTGAAGTCGACAGGGCGAACACTGAAGCTTTCTTT
>.|.|TRBV4-2|TRBJ2-5
CASSQDRQGRETQYF
TGTGCCAGCAGCCAAGATAGGCAGGGTCGAGAGACCCAGTACTTC
>TRBD1|.|TRBV4-3|TRBJ2-1
CASSQDAGTGTYNEQFF
TGCGCCAGCAGCCAAGATGCGGGGACAGGGACCTATAATGAGCAGTTCTTC
>.|once|TRBV2|TRBJ2-1
CASSDPPVEQFF
TGTGCCAGCAGTGACCCGCCGGTTGAGCAGTTCTTC
>.|.|TRBV27|TRBJ1-2
CASSLLGVLASDGYTF
TGTGCCAGCAGTCTACTCGGGGTTCTTGCTTCGGATGGCTACACCTTC
>.|.|TRBV5-4|TRBJ1-2
CASRRGQTSNYGYTF
TGTGCCAGCAGACGAGGACAGACCTCTAACTATGGCTACACCTTC
>.|.|TRBV11-3|TRBJ1-2
CASSLAGGTRAGYTF
TGTGCCAGCAGCTTAGCGGGGGGGACCCGTGCCGGCTACACCTTC
>.|.|TRBV11-3|TRBJ1-1
CASSLVTGPNTEAFF
TGTGCCAGCAGCTTAGTTACAGGGCCCAACACTGAAGCTTTCTTT
>.|.|TRBV30|TRBJ1-2
CAWSVQVEVGYTF
TGTGCCTGGAGTGTACAGGTTGAAGTCGGCTACACCTTC
>.|.|TRBV5-6|TRBJ2-1
CASSPDSSYNEQFF
TGTGCCAGCAGCCCGGACAGTTCCTACAATGAGCAGTTCTTC
>.|few|TRBV13|TRBJ2-7
CASGPRPYEQYF
TGTGCCAGCGGTCCTAGACCCTACGAGCAGTACTTC
>.|once|TRBV2|TRBJ2-3
CASSADSQGANTQYF
TGTGCCAGCAGTGCGGACAGCCAAGGGGCGAATACGCAGTATTTT
>TRBD1|.|TRBV28|TRBJ2-7
CASSPPGQLYEQYF
TGTGCCAGCAGTCCTCCGGGACAGCTCTACGAGCAGTACTTC
>.|.|TRBV2|TRBJ1-5
CASSERGGPNQPQHF
TGTGCCAGCAGTGAGAGGGGAGGGCCCAATCAGCCCCAGCATTTT
>.|.|TRBV28|TRBJ2-7
CASSPIWGAYEQYF
TGTGCCAGCAGCCCCATTTGGGGGGCCTACGAGCAGTACTTC
>.|few|TRBV19|TRBJ2-6
CATTSGSGANVLTF
TGTGCCACCACAAGTGGCTCTGGGGCCAACGTCCTGACTTTC
>TRBD1|.|TRBV7-8|TRBJ1-2
CASSQQGQGAPYGYTF
TGTGCCAGCAGCCAGCAGGGACAGGGAGCCCCCTATGGCTACACCTTC
>TRBD1|.|TRBV5-6|TRBJ2-5
CASSSTGVRETQYF
TGTGCCAGCAGCTCCACAGGGGTTAGAGAGACCCAGTACTTC
>TRBD2|.|TRBV7-9|TRBJ2-2
CASSSSGGTNTGELFF
TGTGCCAGCAGCTCCTCCGGGGGGACGAACACCGGGGAGCTGTTTTTT
>TRBD2|.|TRBV28|TRBJ2-2
CASNFGSGRSGELFF
TGTGCCAGCAATTTTGGTAGCGGGAGGTCAGGGGAGCTGTTTTTT
>.|.|TRBV5-4|TRBJ2-7
CASSPDSHHEQYF
TGTGCCAGCAGCCCGGACTCCCACCACGAGCAGTACTTC
>.|.|TRBV5-1|TRBJ2-1
CASSLGTTNEQFF
TGCGCCAGCAGCTTGGGGACTACCAATGAGCAGTTCTTC
>.|.|TRBV6-1|TRBJ1-2
CASSDARATRGNYGYTF
TGTGCCAGCAGTGACGCTCGGGCCACGCGGGGGAACTATGGCTACACCTTC
>TRBD1|.|TRBV14|TRBJ1-6
CASKQGFLNSPLHF
TGTGCCAGCAAACAGGGGTTTTTGAATTCACCCCTCCACTTT